This TCR beta chain originates from a study of early T cells in non-severe SARS-CoV-2 infection (dated by TCRdb to the early 2020s). In the study overall: Because TCR sequencing was done on bulk RNA from unsorted whole blood, the alpha and beta chains could not be paired.

The library relied on 5' RACE. The instrument was a NextSeq 500. In the TCR library protocol, unique molecular identifiers were attached to individual cDNA molecules to correct for PCR bias and sequencing error. Sequencing covered both TCR alpha and beta chains, and within each sample the abundances of alpha and beta sequences were tightly co-correlated. In the paper's pipeline: Decombinator V4 was used to annotate the V gene, J gene and CDR3 of the TCR sequences. Expanded TCRs were defined as changing significantly between any two time points under a Poisson model with p below 0.0001. TCR abundances were normalised to the total number of TCRs sequenced per sample and were expressed as counts per million. TRAV1-2 paired with TRAJ12, TRAJ20 or TRAJ33 defined MAIT TCRs, while TRAV10 paired with TRAJ18 defined iNKT TCRs. VDJdb, accessed 1 November 2021, was searched for CMV, EBV and SARS-CoV-2 annotated TCRs, excluding TCRs annotated for multiple antigens. The raw public reads went through TCRdb reprocessing: fastp at Q25, MiXCR clone calling, in-frame beta chains kept. Records with the same CDR3 protein are collapsed into one entry carrying the most frequent genes and DNA. The V and J calls were not made by the authors but by TCRdb's processing. For this sample there are about 64,000 distinct CDR3 sequences; roughly 18% appear just once. Together, the top ten hold about 8.4% of the sample.

Taken from the germline V gene, the CDR1 and CDR2 loops are MNHEY and SVGEGT. Trimming leaves V shorter by 8 bases and J shorter by 4 bases, with the junction holding 14 bases beyond the gene matches. Taken from cysteine to phenylalanine, the CDR3 has 16 residues. The kept DNA is CDR3 alone, 48 bases in frame from the first base. This clonotype was observed a few times. The specificity of this receptor is unknown. No much larger clonotype is one base removed from it; base qualities were not supplied. The study was a case-control design nested within a healthcare worker cohort in London, UK, with weekly nasopharyngeal swab PCR tests and blood sampling. Healthcare workers were recruited between 23 and 31 March 2020, during the week of the UK lockdown, and were followed weekly for up to roughly 15 weeks. The investigation overall reported the following: VDJdb matching was skewed toward anti-spike CD8 responses and likely underestimated virus-specific expansions, missing private and CD4 specificities.

The rearrangement joined TRBV6-2 or TRBV6-3 to TRBJ2-7; 10 bases in the junction line up with TRBD1. Sequenced material: whole blood, taken at baseline. The clonotype comes from an adult who was a healthcare worker with PCR-confirmed SARS-CoV-2 infection or an uninfected control (not recorded which). The nucleotides read TGTGCCAGCGGAACCCTCCGGGACAGGGGAGCGTACGAGCAGTACTTC. This codes for CASGTLRDRGAYEQYF.